This entry lists 9 T cell receptor beta chains sequenced from one sample in a study of read filtering for tumor transcriptome and immune sequencing. This library used approximately 370 ng RNA and molecular barcoded adaptors spanning alpha/delta and beta/gamma chains. TCRdb ran MiXCR on the reads and lists one entry per CDR3 protein. The sample consists of around 25,000 distinct CDR3 sequences, about 20% of them appearing once. The specimen sequenced was a population of CD138-negative cells sorted from bone marrow. Every receptor here comes from a donor aged 40 or older with multiple myeloma.

This clonotype appeared many times. The chain combines TRBV28 with TRBJ1-3; D uncertain. Trimming cost V 6 bases and J 4 bases, with 16 bases left between them. CDR3 length: 15 amino acids. CDR1 and CDR2 from the germline V gene are MDHEN and SYDVKM. CDR3: CASSTLGSGGNTIYF. CDR3 DNA: TGTGCCAGCAGCACGCTCGGCTCGGGGGGAAACACCATATATTTT.

This clonotype was found many times. The CDR3 loop is CASSQARREKLFF. CDR3 sequence (DNA): TGTGCCAGCAGCCAAGCTCGGAGGGAAAAACTGTTTTTT. V usage is TRBV3-1 and J usage is TRBJ1-4; no clear D gene. The CDR3 consists of 13 residues. Trimming stripped 1 base from V and 8 bases from J, with 8 bases between. The germline V gene has CDR1 LGHDT and CDR2 YNNKEL (reference sequence).

This clonotype was seen ten or more times. The chain combines TRBV5-4 with TRBJ2-3, with D possibly called TRBD1 or TRBD2 (6 bases each). Trimming cost V 2 bases and J 6 bases, with 13 bases left between them. Germline values: CDR1 SGHNT, CDR2 YYREEE (reference sequence). This CDR3 region has 14 residues. In DNA, the CDR3 is TGTGCCAGCAGCTTTCGGGGGCCGAGGGATACGCAGTATTTT. This gives the protein CASSFRGPRDTQYF.

V is TRBV20-1 and J is TRBJ2-7, with D tentatively TRBD1 or TRBD2 (5 bases each). The CDR3 loop spans 14 amino acids. The germline V gene has CDR1 DFQATT and CDR2 SNEGSKA (reference sequence). V lost 3 bases and J 2 bases, leaving 14 bases between the germline ends. CDR3 nucleotides: TGCAGTGCTAGGTCTCCGGGACCCCCCTACGAGCAGTACTTC. Amino acid sequence: CSARSPGPPYEQYF.

This clonotype was picked up many times. This chain uses TRBV10-3 with TRBJ2-5, with 7 bases identical to TRBD1. Trimming took 10 bases from V and 3 from J; bases not matched to a gene: 11. This CDR3 is 14 amino acids long. The germline V gene encodes CDR1 ENHRY and CDR2 SYGVKD. CDR3 DNA: TGTGCCACAGCTACAGGGGATCCCAAAGAGACCCAGTACTTC. Translated, it gives CATATGDPKETQYF.

The chain combines TRBV2 with TRBJ1-2; possibly TRBD1 for D (5 bases). This CDR3 contains 13 residues. Trimming removed 6 bases at V and 2 bases at J, with 10 bases between. Per the germline V gene, CDR1 is SNHLY and CDR2 is FYNNEI. The CDR3 region is CASSRAGNYGYTF. Here the CDR3 DNA reads TGTGCCAGCAGCCGGGCAGGGAACTATGGCTACACCTTC.

This clonotype was found a few times. This chain joins TRBV20-1 and TRBJ2-3, with a weak D call TRBD1 (6 bases). This CDR3 has 14 residues. V shed 8 bases and J shed 0 bases, with 15 bases lying between them. Per the germline V gene, CDR1 is DFQATT and CDR2 is SNEGSKA (reference sequence). Written as DNA, the CDR3 is TGCAGTACGCCGGGACAAACTAGCACAGATACGCAGTATTTT. Its protein is CSTPGQTSTDTQYF.

This clonotype has more than one count but fewer than ten. The chain uses TRBV7-2 and TRBJ2-1, with D perhaps TRBD2 (6 bases). With 1 base removed from V and 5 bases from J, the gap between germline ends came to 15 bases. The CDR3 has 16 amino acids. CDR1 and CDR2 (germline): SGHTA, FQGNSA. DNA of the CDR3: TGTGCCAGCAGCTTAGATCGACTAGTGGATCACAATGAGCAGTTCTTC. Residues: CASSLDRLVDHNEQFF.

This clonotype was observed a few times. Just one base apart from a much larger clone, this may be a read error. The CDR3 bases are TGTGCCAGCAGTAGACTAGAGGGGGCGTCGAATGAGCAGTTCTTC. Residues: CASSRLEGASNEQFF. The chain joins TRBV12-3 or TRBV12-4 to TRBJ2-1, with a tentative D call TRBD1 (7 bases). V was shortened by 5 bases and J by 7 bases, with 18 bases between the two germline ends. The CDR3 runs 15 residues.